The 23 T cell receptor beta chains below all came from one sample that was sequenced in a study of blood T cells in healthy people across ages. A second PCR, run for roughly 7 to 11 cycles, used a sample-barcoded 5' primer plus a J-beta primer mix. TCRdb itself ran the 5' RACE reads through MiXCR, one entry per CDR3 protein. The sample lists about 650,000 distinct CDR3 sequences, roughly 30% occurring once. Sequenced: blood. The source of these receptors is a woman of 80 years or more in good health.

The CDR3 loop reads CASSQVIFLNEQYF. CDR3 coding DNA: TGCGCCAGCAGCCAAGTAATCTTCCTCAATGAGCAGTACTTC. This chain links TRBV4-1 with TRBJ2-7, with unresolved D. This CDR3 comprises 14 residues. The ends were cut back, 1 base at V and 7 bases at J, with 14 bases in the middle. The V gene's germline CDR1 is MGHRA and CDR2 YSYEKL.

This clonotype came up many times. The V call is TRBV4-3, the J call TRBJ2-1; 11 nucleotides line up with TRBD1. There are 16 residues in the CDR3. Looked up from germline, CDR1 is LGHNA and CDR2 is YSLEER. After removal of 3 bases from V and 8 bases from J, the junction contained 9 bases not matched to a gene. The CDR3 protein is CASSQGRTGGGHEQFF. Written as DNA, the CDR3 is TGCGCCAGCAGCCAGGGACGGACAGGGGGCGGGCATGAGCAGTTCTTC.

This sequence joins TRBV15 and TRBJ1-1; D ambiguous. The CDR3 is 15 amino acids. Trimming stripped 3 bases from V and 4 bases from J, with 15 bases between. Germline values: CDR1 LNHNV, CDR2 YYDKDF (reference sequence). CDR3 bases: TGTGCCACCAGCAGGGGGTCGGAAGGGCTCACTGAAGCTTTCTTT. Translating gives CATSRGSEGLTEAFF.

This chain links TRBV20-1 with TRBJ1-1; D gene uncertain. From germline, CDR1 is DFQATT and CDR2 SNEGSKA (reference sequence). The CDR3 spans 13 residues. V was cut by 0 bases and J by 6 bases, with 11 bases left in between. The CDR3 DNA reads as TGCAGTGCTAGAGAGGAACCCGACCCTGAAGCTTTCTTT. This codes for CSAREEPDPEAFF.

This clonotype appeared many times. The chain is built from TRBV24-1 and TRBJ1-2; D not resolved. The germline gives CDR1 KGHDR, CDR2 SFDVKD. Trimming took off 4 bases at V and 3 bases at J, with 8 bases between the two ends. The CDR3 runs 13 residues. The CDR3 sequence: CATSEHGDYGYTF. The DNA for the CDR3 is TGTGCCACCAGTGAGCACGGCGACTATGGCTACACCTTC.

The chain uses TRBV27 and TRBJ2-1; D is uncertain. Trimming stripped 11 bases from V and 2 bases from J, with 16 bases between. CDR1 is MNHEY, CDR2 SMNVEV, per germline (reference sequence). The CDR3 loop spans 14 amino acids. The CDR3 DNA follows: TGTGCCGGCTCCCGCGGCACAGCCTACAATGAGCAGTTCTTC. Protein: CAGSRGTAYNEQFF.

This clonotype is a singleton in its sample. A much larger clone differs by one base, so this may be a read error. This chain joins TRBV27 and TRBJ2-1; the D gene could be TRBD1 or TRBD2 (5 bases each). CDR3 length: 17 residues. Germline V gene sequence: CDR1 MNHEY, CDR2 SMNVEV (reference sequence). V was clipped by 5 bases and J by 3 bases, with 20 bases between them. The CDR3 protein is CASSVPGRADVYNEQFF. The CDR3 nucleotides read TGTGCCAGCAGTGTTCCGGGACGAGCGGACGTCTACAATGAGCAGTTCTTC.

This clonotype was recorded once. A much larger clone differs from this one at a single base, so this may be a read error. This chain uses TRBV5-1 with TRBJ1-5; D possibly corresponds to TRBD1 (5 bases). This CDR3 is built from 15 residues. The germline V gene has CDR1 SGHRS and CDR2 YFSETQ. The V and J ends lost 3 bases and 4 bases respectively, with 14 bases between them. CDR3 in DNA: TGCGCCAGCAGCTGGGACGGACAAGCAAATCAGCCCCAGCATTTT. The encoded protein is CASSWDGQANQPQHF. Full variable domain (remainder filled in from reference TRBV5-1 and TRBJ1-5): KAGVTQTPRYLIKTRGQQVTLSCSPISGHRSVSWYQQTPGQGLQFLFEYFSETQRNKGNFPGRFSGRQFSNSRSEMNVSTLELGDSALYLCASSWDGQANQPQHFGDGTRLSIL.

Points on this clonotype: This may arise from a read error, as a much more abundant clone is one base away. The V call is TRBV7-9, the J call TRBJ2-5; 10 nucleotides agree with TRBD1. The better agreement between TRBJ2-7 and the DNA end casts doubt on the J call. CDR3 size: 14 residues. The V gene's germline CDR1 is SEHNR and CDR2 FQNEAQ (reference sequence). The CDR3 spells CASSSDRGRYEQYF. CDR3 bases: TGTGCCAGCAGCTCCGACAGGGGGCGCTACGAGCAGTACTTC.

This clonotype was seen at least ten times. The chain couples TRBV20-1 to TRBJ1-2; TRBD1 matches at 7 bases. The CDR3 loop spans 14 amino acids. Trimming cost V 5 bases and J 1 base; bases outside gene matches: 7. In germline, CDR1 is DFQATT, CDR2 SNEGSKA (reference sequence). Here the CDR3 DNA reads TGCAGTGCTGTGAACCGGGACAGTAACTATGGCTACACCTTC. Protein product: CSAVNRDSNYGYTF.

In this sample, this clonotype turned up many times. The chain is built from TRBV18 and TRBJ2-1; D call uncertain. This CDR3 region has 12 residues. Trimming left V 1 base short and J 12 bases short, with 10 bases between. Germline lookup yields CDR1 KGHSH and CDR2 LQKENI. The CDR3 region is CASSPRGFGQFF. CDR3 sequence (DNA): TGTGCCAGCTCACCACGCGGTTTTGGGCAGTTCTTC.

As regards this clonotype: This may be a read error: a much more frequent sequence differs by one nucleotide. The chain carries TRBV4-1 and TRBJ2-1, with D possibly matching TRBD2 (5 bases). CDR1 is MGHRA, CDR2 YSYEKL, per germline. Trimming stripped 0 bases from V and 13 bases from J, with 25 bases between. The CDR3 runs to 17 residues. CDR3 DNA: TGCGCCAGCAGCCAAGATGATTTGGATATCTTTGGGGAGACCCAGTTCTTC. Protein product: CASSQDDLDIFGETQFF.

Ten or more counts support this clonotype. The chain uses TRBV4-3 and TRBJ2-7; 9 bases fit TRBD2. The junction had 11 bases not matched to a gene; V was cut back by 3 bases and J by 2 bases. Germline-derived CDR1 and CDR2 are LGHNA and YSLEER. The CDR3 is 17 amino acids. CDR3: CASSQQRQRGVTYEQYF. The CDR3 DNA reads TGCGCCAGCAGCCAGCAGAGACAGCGGGGGGTAACCTACGAGCAGTACTTC.

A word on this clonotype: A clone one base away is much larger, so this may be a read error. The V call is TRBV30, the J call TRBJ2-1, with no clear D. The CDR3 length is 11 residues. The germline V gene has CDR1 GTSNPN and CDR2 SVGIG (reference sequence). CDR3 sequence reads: CVWSLNHEQFF. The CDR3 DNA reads TGTGTCTGGTCCCTAAATCATGAGCAGTTCTTC.

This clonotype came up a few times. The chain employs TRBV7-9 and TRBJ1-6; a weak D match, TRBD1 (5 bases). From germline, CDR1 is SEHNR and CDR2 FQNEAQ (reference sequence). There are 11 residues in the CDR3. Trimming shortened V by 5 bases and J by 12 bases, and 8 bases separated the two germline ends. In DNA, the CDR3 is TGTGCCAGCAGCGCGGGGGGACCCCTCCACTTT. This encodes CASSAGGPLHF.

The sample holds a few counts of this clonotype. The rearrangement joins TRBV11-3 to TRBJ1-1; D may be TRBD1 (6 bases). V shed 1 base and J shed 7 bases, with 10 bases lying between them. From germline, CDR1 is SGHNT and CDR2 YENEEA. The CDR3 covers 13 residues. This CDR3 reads CASSLGTADEAFF. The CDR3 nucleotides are TGTGCCAGCAGCTTAGGGACAGCCGATGAAGCTTTCTTT.

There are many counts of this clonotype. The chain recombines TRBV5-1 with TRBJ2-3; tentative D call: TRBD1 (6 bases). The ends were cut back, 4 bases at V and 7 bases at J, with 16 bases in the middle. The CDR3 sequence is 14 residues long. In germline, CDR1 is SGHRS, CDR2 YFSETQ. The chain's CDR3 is CASSPLPGQNTQYF. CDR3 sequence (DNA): TGCGCCAGCAGCCCCTTACCCGGACAGAATACGCAGTATTTT.

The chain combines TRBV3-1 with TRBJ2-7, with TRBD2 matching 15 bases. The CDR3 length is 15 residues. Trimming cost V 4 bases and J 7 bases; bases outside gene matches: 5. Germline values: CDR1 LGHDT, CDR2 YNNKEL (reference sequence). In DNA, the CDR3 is TGTGCCAGCAGCCGGACTAGCGGGGGGGCGAATGAGCAGTACTTC. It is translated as CASSRTSGGANEQYF.

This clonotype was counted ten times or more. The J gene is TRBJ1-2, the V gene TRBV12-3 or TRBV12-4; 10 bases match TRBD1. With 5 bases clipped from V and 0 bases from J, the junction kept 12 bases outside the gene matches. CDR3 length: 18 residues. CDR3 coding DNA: TGTGCCAGCAGTCAGGGGGACGGGACAGGGGCTGCTAACTATGGCTACACCTTC. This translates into CASSQGDGTGAANYGYTF.

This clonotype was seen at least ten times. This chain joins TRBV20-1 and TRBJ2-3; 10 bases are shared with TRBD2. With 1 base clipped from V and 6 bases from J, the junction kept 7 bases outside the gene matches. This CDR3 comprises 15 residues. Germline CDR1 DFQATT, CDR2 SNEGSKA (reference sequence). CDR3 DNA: TGCAGTGCTAGAGGTGAAGCGGGGGGGCAGGATACGCAGTATTTT. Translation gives CSARGEAGGQDTQYF.

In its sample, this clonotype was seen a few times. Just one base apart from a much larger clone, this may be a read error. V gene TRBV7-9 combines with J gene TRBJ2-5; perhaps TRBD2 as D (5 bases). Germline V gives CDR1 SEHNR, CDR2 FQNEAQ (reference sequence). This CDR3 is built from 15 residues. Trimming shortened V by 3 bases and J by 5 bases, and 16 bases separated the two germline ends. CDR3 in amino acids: CASSFEGRLRETQYF. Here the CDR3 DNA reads TGTGCCAGCAGCTTTGAGGGCCGGTTGCGGGAGACCCAGTACTTC.

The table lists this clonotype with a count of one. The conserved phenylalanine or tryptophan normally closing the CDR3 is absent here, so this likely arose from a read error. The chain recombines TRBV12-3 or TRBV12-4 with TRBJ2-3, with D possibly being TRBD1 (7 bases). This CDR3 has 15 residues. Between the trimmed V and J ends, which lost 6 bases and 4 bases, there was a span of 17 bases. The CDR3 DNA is TGTGCCAGCAGCCCCGGGAGAGGGGGCGCAGATACGCAGTATTCT. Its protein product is CASSPGRGGADTQYS.

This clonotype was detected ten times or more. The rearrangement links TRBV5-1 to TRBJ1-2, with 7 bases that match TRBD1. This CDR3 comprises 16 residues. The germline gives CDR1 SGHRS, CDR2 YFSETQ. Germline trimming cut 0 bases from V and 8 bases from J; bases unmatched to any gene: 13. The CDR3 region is CASSLVQGKGTGGYTF. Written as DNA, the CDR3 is TGCGCCAGCAGCTTGGTACAGGGGAAGGGAACGGGAGGCTACACCTTC.